This TCR beta chain was identified in a study of blood T cell repertoires in COVID-19. Study background: Donors in the United States, Italy and Spain gave samples during acute or convalescent COVID-19.

Original handling: How many nucleated cells were present was estimated from reference gene primer amplification. The assay was immunoSEQ multiplex PCR, and TCRdb's table has in-frame clones only and misses some. Clone size and V and J calls were adopted from that table, with D and trimming inferred from the DNA. The sample consists of about 160,000 clones, around nine tenths of them appearing once. V gave up 5 bases and J gave up 4 bases, with 11 bases separating them. The length of the CDR3 is 13 residues. The clonotype was recovered from a man in his 60s with active or convalescent COVID-19. The V gene is TRBV12-3 or TRBV12-4, the J gene TRBJ1-2; D is possibly TRBD1 (5 bases). The sample consisted of peripheral blood. The CDR3 sequence is CASSQGLPYGYTF. CDR3 sequence (DNA): TGTGCCAGCAGTCAGGGACTGCCCTATGGCTACACCTTC.